This TCR beta chain was recorded in a study of blood T cell repertoires in COVID-19. In the study overall: Italy, Spain and the United States were the sources of the convalescent and acute COVID-19 samples. Sample material is recorded as cDNA or gDNA derived from T cells, B-cell-depleted T cells, or PBMCs.

Trimming took 4 bases from V and 8 from J; bases not matched to a gene: 4. The CDR3 is 13 amino acids. Germline CDR1 reads SGHRS; CDR2 reads YFSETQ. Original processing notes: Reference gene primer amplification in the assay estimated nucleated cell counts. Data came from immunoSEQ multiplex PCR; TCRdb stores just in-frame clones and leaves some out. That table is the source of V, J and clone size, and D and trimming were worked out from the DNA. The top ten hold less than 7.5% of the sample, which has fewer than 250,000 clones, around 83% seen once. The source material was peripheral blood. The genes are TRBV5-1 and TRBJ1-3, with TRBD1 matching over 9 bases. The source of this sequence is a woman in her forties or fifties with acute or convalescent COVID-19. CDR3 in amino acids: CASSRTGEDTIYF. In nucleotides, the CDR3 is TGCGCCAGCAGCCGGACAGGGGAGGACACCATATATTTT. The whole variable domain, remainder taken from reference TRBV5-1 and TRBJ1-3, is KAGVTQTPRYLIKTRGQQVTLSCSPISGHRSVSWYQQTPGQGLQFLFEYFSETQRNKGNFPGRFSGRQFSNSRSEMNVSTLELGDSALYLCASSRTGEDTIYFGEGSWLTVV.